This entry features one T cell receptor (beta chain) sequence. The specificity of this receptor is unknown. No much larger clonotype is one base removed from it; base qualities were not supplied. This record comes from a study of shared clonotypes between healthy human individuals (TCRdb year 2020). Turning to the overall study: The cohort comprised a couple of women and a few men aged 18 to 49 years. For each donor, three plates each were used for CD4 naive and CD4 memory, two plates were used for CD8 naive, and one plate was used for CD8 memory. The study deeply sequenced blood TCR repertoires of about 5 healthy adults to estimate repertoire size and the extent of clonotype sharing between individuals. Libraries were prepared and TCR repertoires were sequenced by different laboratories using diverse techniques, in order to increase sequencing depth and limit assay-specific biases. Leukapheresis yielded between about 0.9 and 8.9 billion PBMCs per donor.

TCR CDR3 regions were amplified from genomic DNA by multiplex PCR using the deep immunoSEQ assay. Extracted genomic DNA from each cell subset was distributed evenly across all wells of several immunoSEQ 96-well plates, and each plate was treated as a replicate. Each replicate PCR for sorted subsets received approximately 220 ng genomic DNA, equal to roughly 30,000 T cell genomes. Purified libraries were quantified with a Qubit 3.0 fluorometer, sized on a Bioanalyzer 2100, and re-quantified with the KAPA Library Quantification kit. Every immunoSEQ 96-well plate was sequenced on a separate single-read 150-cycle Illumina NextSeq 550 flow cell. The authors processed their data as follows. Because the immunoSEQ output included only junctional sequences and no quality scores, the filtering could not be the same as the filtering used for full-length reads. To assign V/J genes and CDR3, sequences were annotated against IMGT germline references using PyIR, a Python wrapper for IgBLAST v1.9. Any read was removed if the V/J assignment was weak (E-value above 1e-6), the CDR3 was missing, or the read contained stop codons, out-of-frame junctions, or ambiguous translated residues. V3J clonotypes were defined as sequences sharing an identical inferred V gene, J gene, and CDR3 amino acid sequence. The percentage overlap between two repertoires was calculated by dividing the number of shared unique clonotypes by the size of the smaller repertoire. Richness of each repertoire was evaluated using RTK rarefaction, the Chao1 estimator, and Recon v2.1 estimates of unobserved clonotypes. For all TCRbeta clonotypes obtained by the gDNA method from several donors, generation probabilities were computed with OLGA. The immuneACCESS repertoire file appears here via TCRdb, limited to in-frame rearrangements. These files lack a portion of the clones; in checked studies, under half of the deficit traces to unresolved V genes, and the cause of the others is not known. Clone size and V and J calls were adopted from that table, with D and trimming inferred from the DNA. The sample has about 2 million clones on record, about 95% of them singletons. The biggest ten clones account for roughly 1.2% of the sample.

Including cysteine and phenylalanine, the CDR3 has 16 amino acids. Here the CDR3 DNA is all that survives: 48 bases in frame from base 1. The germline V end is reduced by 2 bases and the J end by 6 bases; junction bases left unmatched: 11. The germline V gene encodes CDR1 MNHNS and CDR2 SASEGT. For the CD8 naive samples, CD45RO-negative cells were positively selected for CCR7, yielding a CD45RA+CCR7+ population from which TemRA cells were excluded. The donors were healthy, HIV-negative adults who had no recently reported acute infections or vaccinations. Every donor was a Caucasian adult living in Nashville, Tennessee, USA. Blood was collected by leukapheresis, and PBMCs were isolated by Ficoll-Histopaque density gradient centrifugation and then cryopreserved in liquid nitrogen vapor phase. Purity and quantity of every magnetically sorted T cell population were checked by analytical flow cytometry. Genomic DNA was isolated from each sorted fraction and quantified by UV absorbance on a Nanodrop 2000c.

Broad study findings and their caveats: Compared with non-shared clonotypes, the clonotypes found in all four sorted-subset donors had higher generation probabilities. Across a few donors, roughly 5% of naive CD4, approximately 3.5% of naive CD8, 2.3% of memory CD4, and 0.4% of memory CD8 clonotypes were shared. Because the study included a small number of donors, the genetic and exposure-history diversity represented was limited. Even with the large sequencing depth, rarefaction of the sorted-subset datasets indicated that sequencing was incomplete. Only blood was sampled, and tissue TCR repertoires likely differ from those in blood. Pairwise subsampling indicated that sequencing depth was expected to affect the degree of clonotype sharing among donors. Naive subsets generally had larger estimated clonotype richness than memory subsets.

The chain uses TRBV6-1 and TRBJ2-7, and TRBD2 aligns with 9 junction nucleotides. This TCR derives from a man between 18 and 29 years old in good health. The source material was naive CD8+ T cells sorted from blood. Taken with the paper, the label for cell subset or site translates to: CD45RA+CCR7+. Here is the DNA: TGTGCCAGCAGTGAACTTGTAGCGGGAGAGACATGCGAGCAGTACTTC. It encodes CASSELVAGETCEQYF.